What follows are 17 T cell receptor beta chains derived from one specimen sequenced in a study of metastatic and nonmetastatic thyroid tumors. With MiXCR, TCRdb called clones anew from the PCR reads. The sample contains over 15,000 clones, around 12% of which appear only once. Before thyroid surgery, none of the patients had received any treatment. Sequences were obtained from tumor tissue. All receptors come from a female donor with papillary thyroid cancer or a benign thyroid nodule (not recorded which). Some clones in this sample may be carry-over from other donors' samples.

The sample holds a few counts of this clone. This may be a read error: a much more frequent sequence differs by one nucleotide. The rearrangement uses TRBV9 and TRBJ2-5; D is perhaps TRBD1 (6 bases). From germline, CDR1 is SGDLS and CDR2 YYNGEE. CDR3 size: 15 residues. The CDR3 region is CASSGARTDQGTQYF. The DNA of the CDR3 is TGTGCCAGCAGCGGTGCACGGACAGACCAAGGGACCCAGTACTTC.

This clone was detected ten times or more. The V and J genes are TRBV27 and TRBJ2-1; 7 bases line up with TRBD2. In germline, CDR1 is MNHEY, CDR2 SMNVEV (reference sequence). This CDR3 spans 16 amino acids. Losses at the gene ends were 1 base for V and 0 bases for J; bases not matched to a gene: 3. For the CDR3, the DNA is TGTGCCAGCAGTTTATTCGCTAGCGGCTCCTACAATGAGCAGTTCTTC. Amino acids: CASSLFASGSYNEQFF.

This clone ranks as large. The rearrangement uses TRBV27 and TRBJ2-6; no definite D call. Trimming pared 8 bases from V and 0 bases from J, leaving 5 bases between. CDR3 length: 13 amino acids. Germline values: CDR1 MNHEY, CDR2 SMNVEV (reference sequence). This chain's CDR3 is CASSPSGANVLTF. The CDR3 nucleotides read TGTGCCAGCTCTCCCTCTGGGGCCAACGTCCTGACTTTC.

The rearrangement joins TRBV20-1 to TRBJ2-1; 12 nucleotides align to TRBD2. Germline V gene sequence: CDR1 DFQATT, CDR2 SNEGSKA (reference sequence). The V gene end was trimmed by 6 bases and the J gene end by 7 bases; junction bases not matched to a gene: 10. CDR3 length: 15 amino acids. Here the CDR3 DNA reads TGCAGTGCGCGAGGGGGCACTAGCGGGAGGAATGAGCAGTTCTTC. This gives the protein CSARGGTSGRNEQFF.

This clone has a count of ten or more. In DNA form, the CDR3 reads TGTGCCAGCAGCTTTCTGACTAGCGGGAGGGATGAGCAGTTCTTC. Its translation is CASSFLTSGRDEQFF. The V and J genes are TRBV7-8 and TRBJ2-1; 14 positions match TRBD2. Looked up from germline, CDR1 is SGHVS and CDR2 is FQNEAQ. Losses at the gene ends were 3 bases for V and 8 bases for J; bases not matched to a gene: 3. The CDR3 has 15 residues.

This clone was picked up many times. The chain recombines TRBV11-1 with TRBJ2-1, with 11 bases identical to TRBD1. Germline V CDR1 and CDR2: SGHAT, FQDESV (reference sequence). This CDR3 comprises 16 residues. The junction had 10 bases not matched to a gene; V was cut back by 5 bases and J by 7 bases. Here the CDR3 reads CASSKGRDRGVNEQFF. The CDR3 DNA sequence: TGTGCCAGCAGCAAAGGGAGGGACAGGGGGGTTAATGAGCAGTTCTTC.

This clone appeared many times. This chain connects TRBV30 to TRBJ2-1; TRBD2 agrees at 9 bases. The length of the CDR3 is 18 residues. Germline V lookup: CDR1 GTSNPN, CDR2 SVGIG (reference sequence). V dropped 3 bases and J dropped 2; count of bases not matched to a gene: 14. The CDR3 region is CAWSTTSGGRAPYNEQFF. Written as DNA, the CDR3 is TGTGCCTGGAGCACGACTAGTGGCGGGAGGGCCCCCTACAATGAGCAGTTCTTC.

This clone was seen repeatedly, ten times or more. The V gene is TRBV19, the J gene TRBJ2-5; 8 nucleotides align to TRBD1. The CDR3 extends over 15 amino acids. Germline V gene data show CDR1 as LNHDA and CDR2 as SQIVND (reference sequence). V shed 6 bases and J 1 base; nucleotides not matched to a gene: 7. The DNA of the CDR3 is TGTGCCAGTAGCGACTACGGACAGGGCCAAGAGACCCAGTACTTC. As protein: CASSDYGQGQETQYF.

This clone is termed medium-sized (0.01 to 0.1%). The chain combines TRBV2 with TRBJ2-7; D perhaps matches TRBD1 (6 bases). Germline-derived CDR1 and CDR2 are SNHLY and FYNNEI. V was shortened by 6 bases and J by 0 bases, with 12 bases between the two germline ends. CDR3 size: 14 residues. CDR3 residues: CASREDRNSYEQYF. CDR3 DNA: TGTGCCAGCAGAGAGGACAGAAACTCCTACGAGCAGTACTTC.

The chain uses TRBV6-1 and TRBJ2-1, with TRBD2 matching 9 bases. The length of the CDR3 is 14 residues. V shed 6 bases, J shed 6 bases, and the junction held 6 bases outside the gene matches. Germline CDR1 and CDR2: MNHNS and SASEGT. This CDR3 reads CASSVAGEGNEQFF. In nucleotides, the CDR3 is TGTGCCAGCAGCGTAGCGGGAGAGGGCAATGAGCAGTTCTTC.

By share, this clone counts as medium-sized (0.01 to 0.1%). J is TRBJ2-1 and V is TRBV5-1; 9 bases are shared with TRBD2. Germline CDR1 SGHRS, CDR2 YFSETQ. The CDR3 length is 16 residues. Losses at the gene ends were 1 base for V and 6 bases for J; bases not matched to a gene: 8. The CDR3 DNA sequence: TGCGCCAGCAGCTTGTTCTCGTCTAGCGGGGCCAATGAGCAGTTCTTC. It specifies CASSLFSSSGANEQFF. The full variable domain, rest sourced from reference TRBV5-1 and TRBJ2-1, is KAGVTQTPRYLIKTRGQQVTLSCSPISGHRSVSWYQQTPGQGLQFLFEYFSETQRNKGNFPGRFSGRQFSNSRSEMNVSTLELGDSALYLCASSLFSSSGANEQFFGPGTRLTVL.

In this sample, this clone turned up a few times. This chain links TRBV19 with TRBJ2-7; D gene uncertain. Trimming left V 4 bases short and J 7 bases short, with 8 bases between. Germline V gene data show CDR1 as LNHDA and CDR2 as SQIVND (reference sequence). CDR3 length equals 11 residues. CDR3 amino acids: CASSNGWEQYF. CDR3 sequence (DNA): TGTGCCAGTAGTAATGGATGGGAGCAGTACTTC.

The V gene is TRBV27, the J gene TRBJ2-2; 11 bases match TRBD2. Germline-derived CDR1 and CDR2 are MNHEY and SMNVEV (reference sequence). This CDR3 has 16 amino acids. J lost 5 bases, V lost 4 bases, and 6 bases had no gene match. CDR3 nucleotide sequence: TGTGCCAGCAGTTATTTAGCTAGCGGGAGGACCGGGGAGCTGTTTTTT. It specifies CASSYLASGRTGELFF.

This clone was recorded at least ten times. This chain links TRBV6-6 with TRBJ1-5; TRBD1 aligns across 9 bases. CDR3 length: 18 amino acids. Germline V gene data show CDR1 as MNHNY and CDR2 as SVGAGI (reference sequence). The V and J ends lost 6 bases and 1 base, in that order; junction bases with no gene match: 13. DNA of the CDR3: TGTGCCAGCAGGGCTGGACAGGGGAACAGTGTGAGCAATCAGCCCCAGCATTTT. As protein: CASRAGQGNSVSNQPQHF.

A few counts support this clone. The chain recombines TRBV12-3 or TRBV12-4 with TRBJ1-1; a weak D match, TRBD1 (5 bases). V was pared by 5 bases and J by 1 base, with 8 bases between. This CDR3 region has 13 residues. CDR3 coding DNA: TGTGCCAGCAGTACAACAGGGAACACTGAAGCTTTCTTT. Protein sequence: CASSTTGNTEAFF.

For this clone: A much larger clone lies a single base off, so this may be a read error. The V gene is TRBV11-2, the J gene TRBJ2-5; D is tentatively TRBD1 or TRBD2 (5 bases each). Germline V gives CDR1 SGHAT, CDR2 FQNNGV. V was clipped by 5 bases and J by 5 bases, with 21 bases between them. There are 16 residues in the CDR3. Here the CDR3 reads CASSLVYGGKEETQYF. Here the CDR3 DNA reads TGTGCCAGCAGCCTTGTTTATGGGGGAAAGGAGGAGACCCAGTACTTC.

This clone was picked up many times. The chain couples TRBV7-2 to TRBJ1-3; TRBD1 aligns across 7 bases. Germline V gene sequence: CDR1 SGHTA, CDR2 FQGNSA. V dropped 5 bases and J dropped 2; count of bases not matched to a gene: 3. CDR3 length: 14 amino acids. CDR3 sequence (DNA): TGTGCCAGCAGCCGGACAGGAGCTGGAAACACCATATATTTT. It codes for CASSRTGAGNTIYF.